This passage covers 23 T cell receptor beta chains from one sample sequenced in a study of blood T cell repertoires in COVID-19. Clones were read by immunoSEQ multiplex PCR, and TCRdb kept only the in-frame ones, dropping some. The repertoire holds roughly 260,000 clones, with over 80% as singletons. The material sequenced was PBMCs or T cells enriched from blood (not recorded which). The receptor source for this set is a human donor in a cohort exposed to, infected with or recovered from COVID-19 (not recorded which). The donor label of this sample is uncertain.

The V call is TRBV4-2, the J call TRBJ2-7, with D tentatively TRBD1 (5 bases). The germline CDR1 and CDR2 sequences are LGHNA and YNFKEQ. Trimming shortened V by 2 bases and J by 2 bases, and 13 bases separated the two germline ends. This CDR3 has 15 amino acids. The CDR3 is CASSQTPTETYEQYF. DNA of the CDR3: TGTGCCAGCAGCCAAACCCCGACAGAGACCTACGAGCAGTACTTC.

This chain connects TRBV5-1 to TRBJ1-2, with TRBD1 identical over 7 bases. The CDR3 covers 13 residues. V was pared by 6 bases and J by 2 bases, with 4 bases of the junction left unmatched. Germline lookup yields CDR1 SGHRS and CDR2 YFSETQ. CDR3 loop: CASKEGANYGYTF. CDR3 nucleotides: TGCGCCAGCAAGGAGGGGGCGAACTATGGCTACACCTTC.

The genes are TRBV4-1 and TRBJ1-2; D call uncertain. This CDR3 contains 15 residues. The germline V gene has CDR1 MGHRA and CDR2 YSYEKL. V was clipped by 1 base and J by 7 bases, with 16 bases between them. CDR3 coding DNA: TGCGCCAGCAGCCAAGCGAGGGCTGGCGTGTCTGGCTACACCTTC. Amino acid sequence: CASSQARAGVSGYTF.

The rearrangement uses TRBV5-6 and TRBJ1-1, with TRBD1 identical over 11 bases. The trim removed 2 bases at V and 7 bases at J, leaving 4 bases unmatched. Germline CDR1 reads SGHDT; CDR2 reads YYEEEE. This CDR3 has 14 amino acids. The DNA of the CDR3 is TGTGCCAGCAGCTTTGGACAGGGGGCTGGTGAAGCTTTCTTT. Protein product: CASSFGQGAGEAFF.

This clone has just a few counts. The CDR3 sequence is CASGPGTGVPYGYTF. CDR3 DNA: TGTGCTAGTGGTCCCGGGACAGGGGTGCCCTATGGCTACACCTTC. The genes are TRBV12-5 and TRBJ1-2, with TRBD1 matching 10 bases. V dropped 5 bases and J dropped 4; count of bases not matched to a gene: 7. From germline, CDR1 is LGHNT and CDR2 FRNRAP. CDR3 length: 15 residues.

This sequence joins TRBV7-8 and TRBJ2-1; TRBD1 matches 11 bases. The germline V gene encodes CDR1 SGHVS and CDR2 FQNEAQ. Trimming cost V 2 bases and J 9 bases; bases outside gene matches: 6. CDR3 length: 15 residues. The DNA for the CDR3 is TGTGCCAGCAGCTTAACTAGGACAGGGGGCTTTGAGCAGTTCTTC. Translated: CASSLTRTGGFEQFF.

The J gene is TRBJ2-7, the V gene TRBV27; TRBD1 might be the D (5 bases). Germline lookup yields CDR1 MNHEY and CDR2 SMNVEV (reference sequence). V was trimmed by 4 bases and J by 6 bases, leaving 13 bases between them. CDR3 size: 13 residues. The CDR3 DNA reads TGTGCCAGCAGTTCCCCTCAGGGTTCCGAGCAGTACTTC. Translated, it gives CASSSPQGSEQYF.

The chain links TRBV5-6 to TRBJ1-5, with TRBD1 matching over 7 bases. The CDR3 spans 14 residues. V lost 4 bases, J lost 3 bases, and 4 bases stayed unmatched. Germline V lookup: CDR1 SGHDT, CDR2 YYEEEE. The CDR3 is CASSLGTANQPQHF. CDR3 DNA: TGTGCCAGCAGCCTAGGGACAGCCAATCAGCCCCAGCATTTT.

J is TRBJ2-1 and V is TRBV29-1, with D perhaps TRBD1 (6 bases). V was cut by 4 bases and J by 10 bases, with 17 bases left in between. The CDR3 is 13 residues long. Germline loops: CDR1 SQVTM, CDR2 ANQGSEA. The CDR3 region has the DNA TGCAGCGTTGTTCAGGGGACGGAGCGAGAGCAGTTCTTC. Its translation: CSVVQGTEREQFF.

The V and J genes are TRBV3-1 (or the pseudogene TRBV3-2) and TRBJ1-2, with a weak D call TRBD1 (5 bases). The CDR3 extends over 15 amino acids. Germline CDR1 is LGHDT and CDR2 is YNNKEL (reference sequence). V was cut by 0 bases and J by 4 bases, with 12 bases left in between. The CDR3 sequence: CASSQDATGAYGYTF. CDR3 in DNA: TGTGCCAGCAGCCAAGATGCAACAGGTGCCTATGGCTACACCTTC.

This chain connects TRBV30 to TRBJ2-7, with D perhaps TRBD1 (5 bases). This CDR3 spans 14 amino acids. Looked up from germline, CDR1 is GTSNPN and CDR2 is SVGIG (reference sequence). The ends were cut back, 2 bases at V and 3 bases at J, with 14 bases in the middle. The CDR3: CAWSTPPDSYEQYF. The CDR3 DNA sequence: TGTGCCTGGAGTACCCCCCCCGACAGCTACGAGCAGTACTTC.

This clone was counted only a few times. The genes are TRBV2 and TRBJ2-3, with D maybe TRBD2 (7 bases). This CDR3 region has 16 residues. CDR1 is SNHLY, CDR2 FYNNEI, per germline. The V and J ends lost 7 bases and 3 bases respectively, with 20 bases between them. CDR3 residues: CASMGDGGRGTDTQYF. The CDR3, as DNA: TGTGCCAGCATGGGCGACGGGGGGCGTGGGACAGATACGCAGTATTTT.

The gene calls are TRBV3-1 (or the pseudogene TRBV3-2) and TRBJ2-1; the match to TRBD2 covers 10 bases. The CDR3 totals 19 residues. In germline, CDR1 is LGHDT, CDR2 YNNKEL (reference sequence). Trimming cost V 0 bases and J 9 bases; bases outside gene matches: 17. The CDR3 sequence: CASSQDREGSGGAHGEQFF. CDR3 nucleotide sequence: TGTGCCAGCAGCCAAGATCGGGAAGGCAGCGGGGGGGCCCATGGTGAGCAGTTCTTC.

The chain couples TRBV7-9 to TRBJ1-5; the D is unclear. Trimming pared 3 bases from V and 5 bases from J, leaving 14 bases between. The germline CDR1 and CDR2 sequences are SEHNR and FQNEAQ (reference sequence). This CDR3 region has 15 residues. This chain's CDR3 is CASSFERDGDQPQHF. The CDR3 DNA follows: TGTGCCAGCAGCTTCGAGAGGGATGGGGATCAGCCCCAGCATTTT.

The rearrangement joins TRBV6-5 to TRBJ1-3, with D possibly being TRBD1 (6 bases). The CDR3 has 14 residues. V was pared by 6 bases and J by 5 bases, with 14 bases between. Germline-derived CDR1 and CDR2 are MNHEY and SVGAGI. The CDR3 DNA is TGTGCCAGCAGGGGGGCCTTAGAAAGAAACACCATATATTTT. Translated, it gives CASRGALERNTIYF.

For the CDR3, the DNA is TGCGCCAGCAGCCATCCTGGTCGGGTGGGTGGCTACACCTTC. Its translation is CASSHPGRVGGYTF. V gene TRBV4-1 combines with J gene TRBJ1-2, with D unresolved. Germline lookup yields CDR1 MGHRA and CDR2 YSYEKL. The V end was cut by 3 bases, the J end by 7 bases, with 15 bases between. The CDR3 has 14 residues.

V and J are TRBV5-1 and TRBJ2-5; 7 bases match TRBD2. Looked up from germline, CDR1 is SGHRS and CDR2 is YFSETQ. This CDR3 has 14 amino acids. V dropped 2 bases and J dropped 5; count of bases not matched to a gene: 6. The CDR3 DNA is TGCGCCAGCAGCTTCGGCGGGGGAGAGGAGACCCAGTACTTC. Translation: CASSFGGGEETQYF.

The V and J genes are TRBV7-8 and TRBJ2-7; D might be TRBD2 (6 bases). The CDR3 consists of 17 residues. Germline values: CDR1 SGHVS, CDR2 FQNEAQ. The V end lost 5 bases, the J end lost 1 base, and 21 bases lay between the germline ends. The CDR3: CASSRSDGGVFSYEQYF. CDR3 in DNA: TGTGCCAGCAGCCGGAGTGATGGAGGGGTTTTTTCCTACGAGCAGTACTTC.

The rearrangement uses TRBV6-5 and TRBJ1-1; no reliable D call. This CDR3 has 13 amino acids. Germline CDR1 is MNHEY and CDR2 is SVGAGI. V was pared by 2 bases and J by 4 bases, with 8 bases between. In nucleotides, the CDR3 is TGTGCCAGCAGTTACCTCCCTCCCACTGAAGCTTTCTTT. It encodes CASSYLPPTEAFF.

V usage is TRBV18 and J usage is TRBJ2-4; 9 bases fit TRBD1. CDR3 length: 16 amino acids. The germline CDR1 and CDR2 sequences are KGHSH and LQKENI. V was clipped by 1 base and J by 6 bases; unmatched bases: 7. The CDR3 loop is CASSPRQGVEGNIQYF. CDR3 bases: TGTGCCAGCTCACCACGACAGGGGGTAGAAGGAAACATTCAGTACTTC. The complete variable domain, with remaining parts taken from reference TRBV18 and TRBJ2-4, reads NAGVMQNPRHLVRRRGQEARLRCSPMKGHSHVYWYRQLPEEGLKFMVYLQKENIIDESGMPKERFSAEFPKEGPSILRIQQVVRGDSAAYFCASSPRQGVEGNIQYFGAGTRLSVL.

The V and J genes are TRBV11-2 and TRBJ1-6; D is unresolved. The V end was cut by 5 bases, the J end by 9 bases, with 17 bases between. Germline V gene sequence: CDR1 SGHAT, CDR2 FQNNGV. The CDR3 extends over 15 amino acids. Written as DNA, the CDR3 is TGTGCCAGCAGCCGGAGGACCGGGTTTCTTTCACCCCTCCACTTT. Its protein product is CASSRRTGFLSPLHF.

The chain recombines TRBV5-6 with TRBJ2-7; maybe TRBD1 (6 bases). Between the trimmed V and J ends, which lost 2 bases and 5 bases, there was a span of 11 bases. CDR3 size: 13 residues. CDR1 and CDR2 from the germline V gene are SGHDT and YYEEEE. CDR3 loop: CASSLYHRDEQYF. The DNA of the CDR3 is TGTGCCAGCAGCTTATATCACAGGGACGAGCAGTACTTC.

The chain has TRBV7-9 and TRBJ1-1; TRBD1 might be the D (5 bases). The CDR3 runs to 15 residues. Germline V lookup: CDR1 SEHNR, CDR2 FQNEAQ (reference sequence). With 7 bases removed from V and 1 base from J, the gap between germline ends came to 16 bases. The CDR3 nucleotides are TGTGCCAGCATCAACTCAAAAAGGGGGAACACTGAAGCTTTCTTT. Protein sequence: CASINSKRGNTEAFF.